This T cell receptor (beta chain) came from a study of cytomegalovirus exposure and HLA in healthy donors. Both 60 Vbeta primers and 13 Jbeta primers went into the PCR. Data came from immunoSEQ multiplex PCR; TCRdb stores just in-frame clones and leaves some out. The sample lists more than 150,000 clones, approximately 84% seen once, with less than 1.5% in the top ten. Germline CDR1 and CDR2: SEHNR and FQNEAQ (reference sequence). This CDR3 spans 19 amino acids. With 0 bases clipped from V and 3 bases from J, the junction kept 9 bases outside the gene matches. Points on this clone: Antigen: not known.

Study-wide results and limits: Upon later analysis, HLA-associated TCR beta chains proved more clonally expanded than other, equally common chains.

The V call is TRBV7-9, the J call TRBJ2-6; 9 bases are shared with TRBD2. Input material: PBMCs. This TCR came from a girl between 5 and 17 years old in good health and CMV-seropositive. The CDR3 DNA sequence: TGTGCCAGCAGCTTAGCGGGGCTAGCGGGAAGGGGTGGGGCCAACGTCCTGACTTTC. As protein: CASSLAGLAGRGGANVLTF.